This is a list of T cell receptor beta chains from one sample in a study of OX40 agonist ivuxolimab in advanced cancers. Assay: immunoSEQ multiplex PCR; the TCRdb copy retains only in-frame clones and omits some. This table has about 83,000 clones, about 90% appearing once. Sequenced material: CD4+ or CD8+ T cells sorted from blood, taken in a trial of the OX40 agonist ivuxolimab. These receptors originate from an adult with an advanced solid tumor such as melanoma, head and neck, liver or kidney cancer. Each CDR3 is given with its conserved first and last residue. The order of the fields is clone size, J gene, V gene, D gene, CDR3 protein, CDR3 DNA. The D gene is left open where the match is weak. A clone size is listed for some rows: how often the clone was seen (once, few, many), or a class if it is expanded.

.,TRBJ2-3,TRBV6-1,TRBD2,CASSDLAGNPDTQYF,TGTGCCAGCAGTGATCTAGCGGGGAACCCAGATACGCAGTATTTT
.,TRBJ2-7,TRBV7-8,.,CASSLAGPSYEQYF,TGTGCCAGCAGCTTAGCGGGCCCTTCCTACGAGCAGTACTTC
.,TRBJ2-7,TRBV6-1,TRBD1,CASSEIGGQVYEQYF,TGTGCCAGCAGTGAAATAGGGGGACAGGTCTACGAGCAGTACTTC
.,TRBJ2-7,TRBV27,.,CASSLIGGASNEQYF,TGTGCCAGCAGTTTAATCGGAGGGGCTAGCAACGAGCAGTACTTC
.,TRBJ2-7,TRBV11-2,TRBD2,CASSLVSGGDEQYF,TGTGCCAGCAGCTTAGTTAGCGGGGGTGACGAGCAGTACTTC
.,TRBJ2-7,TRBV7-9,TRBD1,CASSEGQGSSYEQYF,TGTGCCAGCAGTGAAGGACAGGGAAGCTCCTACGAGCAGTACTTC
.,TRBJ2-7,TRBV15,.,CATSRDREGIPYEQYF,TGTGCCACCAGCAGAGATAGAGAGGGAATCCCCTACGAGCAGTACTTC
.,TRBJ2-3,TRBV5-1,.,CASSLEAGILQGPPDTQYF,TGCGCCAGCAGCTTGGAAGCAGGGATTCTCCAAGGACCGCCAGATACGCAGTATTTT
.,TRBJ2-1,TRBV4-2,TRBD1,CASSQDLTGGNEQFF,TGTGCCAGCAGCCAAGACTTGACAGGGGGTAATGAGCAGTTCTTC
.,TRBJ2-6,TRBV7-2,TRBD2,CASSRLAGALSSGANVLTF,TGTGCCAGCAGCCGTCTAGCGGGGGCCCTTAGCTCTGGGGCCAACGTCCTGACTTTC
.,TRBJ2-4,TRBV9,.,CASSPGENIQYF,TGTGCCAGCAGCCCTGGGGAAAACATTCAGTACTTC
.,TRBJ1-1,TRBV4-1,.,CASSQGQATLEAFF,TGCGCCAGCAGCCAAGGACAGGCGACTCTGGAAGCTTTCTTT
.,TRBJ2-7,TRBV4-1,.,CASSPHRVSYEQYF,TGCGCCAGCAGCCCCCACAGGGTGTCCTACGAGCAGTACTTC
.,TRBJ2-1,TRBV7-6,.,CASSLGWLAPYNEQFF,TGTGCCAGCAGCCTAGGGTGGCTAGCGCCGTACAATGAGCAGTTCTTC
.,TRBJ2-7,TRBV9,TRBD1,CASSGTTGAYEQYF,TGTGCCAGCAGCGGTACGACAGGGGCGTACGAGCAGTACTTC
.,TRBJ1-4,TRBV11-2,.,CASSLDDPLREKLFF,TGTGCCAGCAGCTTAGATGACCCGCTTCGAGAAAAACTGTTTTTT
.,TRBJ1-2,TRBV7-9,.,CASSLDEYHGYTF,TGTGCCAGCAGCTTAGATGAGTACCATGGCTACACCTTC
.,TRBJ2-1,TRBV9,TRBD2,CASTAGGTSGGDEQFF,TGTGCCAGCACCGCTGGGGGGACTAGCGGAGGCGATGAGCAGTTCTTC
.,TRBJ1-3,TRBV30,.,CAWGGGNTIYF,TGTGCCTGGGGCGGGGGAAACACCATATATTTT
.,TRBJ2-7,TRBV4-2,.,CASSQDETSTYEQYF,TGTGCCAGCAGCCAAGATGAGACATCGACCTACGAGCAGTACTTC
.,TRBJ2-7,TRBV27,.,CASSFVSDYEQYF,TGTGCCAGCAGTTTCGTCTCCGACTACGAGCAGTACTTC
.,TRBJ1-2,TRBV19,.,CATAGGAYGYTF,TGTGCCACCGCGGGGGGCGCCTATGGCTACACCTTC
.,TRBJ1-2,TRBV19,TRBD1,CASSPDRVYHGYTF,TGTGCCAGTAGTCCCGACAGGGTCTACCATGGCTACACCTTC
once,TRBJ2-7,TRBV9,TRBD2,CASSEGAGSSYEQYF,TGTGCCAGCAGCGAGGGAGCGGGGTCTTCCTACGAGCAGTACTTC
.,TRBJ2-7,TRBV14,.,CASSQDLGYEQYF,TGTGCCAGCAGCCAAGATTTGGGCTACGAGCAGTACTTC
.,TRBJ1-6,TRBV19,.,CASSIAGISYNSPLHF,TGTGCCAGTAGTATTGCGGGGATCTCCTATAATTCACCCCTCCACTTT
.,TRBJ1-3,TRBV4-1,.,CASSQVSGLGNTIYF,TGCGCCAGCAGCCAAGTGTCAGGGCTTGGAAACACCATATATTTT
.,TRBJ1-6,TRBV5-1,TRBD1,CASSFTGGENSPLHF,TGCGCCAGCAGCTTCACAGGGGGCGAAAATTCACCCCTCCACTTT
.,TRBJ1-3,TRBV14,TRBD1,CASSPGTESLGNTIYF,TGTGCCAGCAGCCCCGGGACAGAGTCCCTTGGAAACACCATATATTTT